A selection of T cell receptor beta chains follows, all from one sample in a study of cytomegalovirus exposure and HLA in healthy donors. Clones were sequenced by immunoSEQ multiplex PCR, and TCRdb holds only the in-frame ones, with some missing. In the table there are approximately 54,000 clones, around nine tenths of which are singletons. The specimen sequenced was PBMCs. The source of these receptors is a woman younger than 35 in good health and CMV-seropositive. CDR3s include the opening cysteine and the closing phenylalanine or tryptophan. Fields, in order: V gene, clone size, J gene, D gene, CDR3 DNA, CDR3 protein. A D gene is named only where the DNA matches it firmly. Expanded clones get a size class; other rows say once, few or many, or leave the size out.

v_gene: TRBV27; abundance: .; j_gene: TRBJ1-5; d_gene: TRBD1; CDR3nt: TGTGCCAGCAGTCCACCCCCAGGGGGCCTGGATCAGCCCCAGCATTTT; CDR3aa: CASSPPPGGLDQPQHF
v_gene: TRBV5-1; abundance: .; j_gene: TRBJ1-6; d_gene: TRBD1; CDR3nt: TGCGCCAGCAGCTTGAGGGACAGTAATTCACCCCTCCACTTT; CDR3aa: CASSLRDSNSPLHF
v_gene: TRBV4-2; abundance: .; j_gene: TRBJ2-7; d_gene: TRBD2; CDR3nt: TGTGCCAGCAGCCAAGGGCGGGGGGGGACCTACGAGCAGTACTTC; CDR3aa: CASSQGRGGTYEQYF
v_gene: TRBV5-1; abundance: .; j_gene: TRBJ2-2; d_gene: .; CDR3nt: TGCGCCAGCGGGACATTGAACACCGGGGAGCTGTTTTTT; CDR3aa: CASGTLNTGELFF
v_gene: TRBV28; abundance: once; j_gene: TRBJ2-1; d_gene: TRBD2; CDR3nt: TGTGCCAGCAGGCAAGGGAGGGGTGAGCAGTTCTTC; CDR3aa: CASRQGRGEQFF
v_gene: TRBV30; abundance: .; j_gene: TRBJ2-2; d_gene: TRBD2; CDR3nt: TGTGCCTGGGCCCCGGGACTAGCGGGGGGGCGGAACACCGGGGAGCTGTTTTTT; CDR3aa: CAWAPGLAGGRNTGELFF
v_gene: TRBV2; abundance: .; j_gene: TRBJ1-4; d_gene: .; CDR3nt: TGTGCCAACCAAGGGAGTGAAAAACTGTTTTTT; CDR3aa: CANQGSEKLFF
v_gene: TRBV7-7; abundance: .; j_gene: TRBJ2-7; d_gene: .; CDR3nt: TGTGCTAGCAGCTTAGGAACAGGGACCTACGAGCAGTACTTC; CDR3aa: CASSLGTGTYEQYF
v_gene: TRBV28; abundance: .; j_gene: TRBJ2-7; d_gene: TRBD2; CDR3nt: TGTGCCAGCAGTTTTCCGGGACTAAGGGAGTGGGTCTTC; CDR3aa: CASSFPGLREWVF
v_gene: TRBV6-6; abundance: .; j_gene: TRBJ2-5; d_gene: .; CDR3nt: TGTGCCAGCAGTCATCCTCGGGTTGAGACCCAGTACTTC; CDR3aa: CASSHPRVETQYF
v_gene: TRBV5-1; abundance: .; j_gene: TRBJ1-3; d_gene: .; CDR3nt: TGCGCCAGCAGCTTATCAACAGGGTCAGGAAACACCATATATTTT; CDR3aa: CASSLSTGSGNTIYF
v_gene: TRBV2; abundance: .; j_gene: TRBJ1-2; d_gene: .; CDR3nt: TGTGCCAGCAGTGGGCGAGGTGGTGGCTACACCTTC; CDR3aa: CASSGRGGGYTF
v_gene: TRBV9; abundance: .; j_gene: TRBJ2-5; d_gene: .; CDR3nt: TGTGCCAGCAGCGTCGGGACACAGCAAGAGACCCAGTACTTC; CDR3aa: CASSVGTQQETQYF
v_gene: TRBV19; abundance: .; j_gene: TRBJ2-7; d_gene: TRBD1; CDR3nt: TGTGCCAGTAGTTCCCAGGGACAGGGATCTACGTACTTC; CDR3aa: CASSSQGQGSTYF
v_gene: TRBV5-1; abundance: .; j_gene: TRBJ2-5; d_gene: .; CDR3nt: TGCGCCAGCAGCTTGGCTCGGGGGTCCTACCAAGAGACCCAGTACTTC; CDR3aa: CASSLARGSYQETQYF
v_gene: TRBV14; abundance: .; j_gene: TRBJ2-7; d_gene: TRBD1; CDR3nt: TGTGCCAGCAGCCAGACCGGGACAGGGGCCTACGAGCAGTACTTC; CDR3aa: CASSQTGTGAYEQYF
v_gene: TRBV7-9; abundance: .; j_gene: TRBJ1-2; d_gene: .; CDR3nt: TGTGCCAGCAGCTTAACTGAAAACTATGGCTACACCTTC; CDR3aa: CASSLTENYGYTF
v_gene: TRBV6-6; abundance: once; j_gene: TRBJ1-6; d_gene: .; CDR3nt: TGTGCCAGCAGTTACTACAGTCGACCCAATTCACCCCTCCACTTT; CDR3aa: CASSYYSRPNSPLHF
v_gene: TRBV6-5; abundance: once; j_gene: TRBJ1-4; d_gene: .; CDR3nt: TGTGCCAGCAGTCCTCGAGGGGGTCCTAATGAAAAACTGTTTTTT; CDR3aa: CASSPRGGPNEKLFF
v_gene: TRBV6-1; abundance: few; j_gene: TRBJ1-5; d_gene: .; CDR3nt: TGTGCCAGCAGCCTGACCGGGGGACAGCCCCAGCATTTT; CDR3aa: CASSLTGGQPQHF
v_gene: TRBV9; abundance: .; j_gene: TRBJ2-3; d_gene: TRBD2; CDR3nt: TGTGCCAGCAGCGTGCGCGGGGGAGATACGCAGTATTTT; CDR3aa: CASSVRGGDTQYF
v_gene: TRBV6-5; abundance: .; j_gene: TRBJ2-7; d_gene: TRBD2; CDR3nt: TGTGCCAGCAACGGACTAGGGCACTCCTACGAGCAGTACTTC; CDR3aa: CASNGLGHSYEQYF
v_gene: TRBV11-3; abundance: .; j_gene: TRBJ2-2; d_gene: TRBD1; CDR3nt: TGTGCCAGCAGCTTGGACAGGGGTGGCACCGGGGAGCTGTTTTTT; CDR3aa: CASSLDRGGTGELFF
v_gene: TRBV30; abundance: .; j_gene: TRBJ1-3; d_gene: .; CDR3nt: TGTGCCTGGGCCCGGGGACTCTCTGGAAACACCATATATTTT; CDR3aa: CAWARGLSGNTIYF